The present entry profiles one TCR beta chain with its context. This entry is derived from a study of blood T cell repertoires in COVID-19. Across the whole study: From the United States, Italy and Spain came samples of acute and convalescent COVID-19. T cells, B-cell-depleted T cells, or PBMCs provided the cDNA or gDNA that served as material.

As originally analysed: By means of reference gene primer amplification, nucleated cell counts were estimated. Only in-frame clones appear in the TCRdb table, and some are missing; sequencing was by immunoSEQ multiplex PCR. V, J and clone size derive from that table, while D and trimming were established from the DNA sequence. The sample yields under 80,000 clones, 83% seen once. The V end lost 3 bases, the J end lost 6 bases, and 14 bases lay between the germline ends. Per germline, CDR1 SGHVS and CDR2 FQNEAQ. This CDR3 has 14 amino acids. Sample: peripheral blood. The sequence was obtained from a woman aged 60 to 75 with acute or convalescent COVID-19. The chain has TRBV7-8 and TRBJ1-2; tentatively, D is TRBD1 (5 bases). The CDR3 loop is CASSFVQGTDGYTF. CDR3 nucleotide sequence: TGTGCCAGCAGCTTCGTGCAGGGTACGGATGGCTACACCTTC.